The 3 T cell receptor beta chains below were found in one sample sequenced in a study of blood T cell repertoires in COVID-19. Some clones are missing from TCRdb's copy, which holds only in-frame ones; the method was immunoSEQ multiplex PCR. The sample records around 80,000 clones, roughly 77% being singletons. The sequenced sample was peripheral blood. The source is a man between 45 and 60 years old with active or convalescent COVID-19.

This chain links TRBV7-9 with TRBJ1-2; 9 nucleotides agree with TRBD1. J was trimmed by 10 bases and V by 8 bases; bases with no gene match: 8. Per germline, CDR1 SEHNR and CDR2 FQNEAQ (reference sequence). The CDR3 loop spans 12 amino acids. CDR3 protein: CASSDRGGSYTF. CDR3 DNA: TGTGCCAGCTCGGACAGGGGCGGTTCCTACACCTTC.

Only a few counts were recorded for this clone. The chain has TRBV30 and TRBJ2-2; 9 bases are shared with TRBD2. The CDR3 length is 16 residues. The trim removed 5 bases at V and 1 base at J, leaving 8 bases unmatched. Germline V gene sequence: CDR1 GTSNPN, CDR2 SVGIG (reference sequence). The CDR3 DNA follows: TGTGCCTGGGCCAGAGGCGGGGGGGTGAACACCGGGGAGCTGTTTTTT. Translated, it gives CAWARGGGVNTGELFF.

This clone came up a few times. In DNA form, the CDR3 reads TGTGCCAGCAGCCACGGACAGGGGACGGGTTCACCCCTCCACTTT. Translating gives CASSHGQGTGSPLHF. This chain joins TRBV3-1 (or the pseudogene TRBV3-2) and TRBJ1-6; 9 nucleotides align to TRBD1. V trimming: 3 bases; J trimming: 9 bases; junction bases outside the gene matches: 6. The CDR3 spans 15 residues. From germline, CDR1 is LGHDT and CDR2 YNNKEL (reference sequence).